This T cell receptor (beta chain) was sequenced for a study of molecular identifiers for immune sequencing clone quantification. The CDR3 length is 16 residues. In germline, CDR1 is PRHDT, CDR2 FYEKMQ (reference sequence). Trimming took 4 bases from V and 1 from J; bases not matched to a gene: 7. It was with previously described methods and listed TCR primers that bulk TCR libraries were made. MiXCR, applied by TCRdb to the PCR reads, yields one record per CDR3 protein. Seen here are about 12,000 distinct CDR3 sequences, approximately 15% observed once, and the top ten hold around 1.5%. Specimen: naive CD8+ T cells from blood, with Jurkat cell RNA spiked in. Stated subset: FACS-sorted CD8+CD4-CCR7+CD45RA+ naive T cells. J is TRBJ2-3 and V is TRBV13; 8 bases are a match to TRBD2. This receptor was taken from a human donor in good health. Some libraries in this study had Jurkat cell RNA spiked in. Written as DNA, the CDR3 is TGTGCCAGCAGCTCACTAGCGGAAGGAGGCACAGATACGCAGTATTTT. Amino acid sequence: CASSSLAEGGTDTQYF.